These T cell receptor beta chains were read from a single sample in a study of blood T cell repertoires in COVID-19. The data were produced by immunoSEQ multiplex PCR, yet TCRdb's version contains in-frame clones alone and is incomplete. This sample yields under 200,000 clones, of which approximately 91% are seen a single time; 2% to 3% belongs to the top ten. Sequenced: peripheral blood. Receptor source: a young man with acute or convalescent COVID-19. CDR3s include the opening cysteine and the closing phenylalanine or tryptophan. A D gene is named only where the DNA matches it firmly. Not every row has a clone size; where given, it reads once, few, many or a size class.

v_call	clone_size	d_call	j_call	cdr3_nt	cdr3_aa
TRBV7-9	NA	TRBD1	TRBJ2-3	TGTGCCAGCAGCTTAGCGCTGGGACAGGACCGCACAGATACGCAGTATTTT	CASSLALGQDRTDTQYF
TRBV30	NA	TRBD1	TRBJ1-4	TGTGCCTGGAACCCGGGGACAGGGACAAATGAAAAACTGTTTTTT	CAWNPGTGTNEKLFF
TRBV29-1	NA	TRBD2	TRBJ2-1	TGCAGCGTTGAACAGGGACTAGCGGACAACAATGAGCAGTTCTTC	CSVEQGLADNNEQFF
TRBV2	NA	NA	TRBJ1-4	TGTGCCAGCAGTGACAGGCCGGGAGGGACTAATGAAAAACTGTTTTTT	CASSDRPGGTNEKLFF
TRBV5-5	NA	TRBD2	TRBJ2-1	TGTGCCAGCACCTCCCGACTAGCGGGGGCCTACAATGAGCAGTTCTTC	CASTSRLAGAYNEQFF
TRBV5-6	once	NA	TRBJ2-3	TGTGCCAGCAGCCGACAGCAAGATACGCAGTATTTT	CASSRQQDTQYF
TRBV7-2	NA	TRBD1	TRBJ2-5	TGTGCCAGCAGCTTAGCCGGGAACAGGGGGTTAGGAGAGACCCAGTACTTC	CASSLAGNRGLGETQYF
TRBV14	NA	TRBD2	TRBJ2-5	TGTGCCAGCAGCCAAGAAGGAAAGCGGGGTTGGCAGACCCAGTACTTC	CASSQEGKRGWQTQYF
TRBV5-1	NA	TRBD1	TRBJ2-5	TGCGCCAGCAGCTCTGGACAGGTTCCACAAGAGACCCAGTACTTC	CASSSGQVPQETQYF
TRBV5-5	NA	NA	TRBJ2-2	TGTGCCAGCAGCTTGGTGCAGGGCAGCGGGGAGCTGTTTTTT	CASSLVQGSGELFF
TRBV30	NA	TRBD1	TRBJ2-6	TGTGCCTGGAGTTACACAAGGACAGGGGGAGTGGGGTCTGGGGCCAACGTCCTGACTTTC	CAWSYTRTGGVGSGANVLTF
TRBV13	NA	TRBD1	TRBJ1-2	TGTGCCAGCAGCACGGGACAGACCTCGGCCTTCTATGGCTACACCTTC	CASSTGQTSAFYGYTF
TRBV6-6	NA	TRBD2	TRBJ2-5	TGTGCCAGCATGCTAGCGGGAGTGCAAGAGACCCAGTACTTC	CASMLAGVQETQYF
TRBV5-8	NA	NA	TRBJ1-6	TGTGCCAGCAGCTTGGTGCAGGAACGACCTCATTCACCCCTCCACTTT	CASSLVQERPHSPLHF
TRBV6-2/TRBV6-3	NA	NA	TRBJ1-5	TGTGCCAGCAGTCAGCGGCGCCCGGAGGAGCAGCCCCAGCATTTT	CASSQRRPEEQPQHF
TRBV4-1	NA	NA	TRBJ2-6	TGCGCCAGCAGTCAGGGGAACTCTGGGGCCAACGTCCTGACTTTC	CASSQGNSGANVLTF
TRBV5-1	NA	NA	TRBJ1-2	TGCGCCAGCAGCTTGAATACGGCGGTCTATGGCTACACCTTC	CASSLNTAVYGYTF
TRBV6-5	NA	NA	TRBJ1-2	TGTGCCAGCAGGAACTCCGCGGGGGGCGGCTACACCTTC	CASRNSAGGGYTF
TRBV19	NA	TRBD1	TRBJ1-6	TGTGCCAGTGACACAGGGGTAACGGGTTCACCCCTCCACTTT	CASDTGVTGSPLHF
TRBV3-1/TRBV3-2	NA	NA	TRBJ1-1	TGTGCCAGCAGCCAAGATAGTCCCAGTCACAGGAGCAACACTGAAGCTTTCTTT	CASSQDSPSHRSNTEAFF
TRBV18	once	TRBD2	TRBJ2-1	TGTGCCAGCTCACCACCGGGACTAGCGGGAGTAAGTTCCTACAATGAGCAGTTCTTC	CASSPPGLAGVSSYNEQFF
TRBV6-5	NA	NA	TRBJ1-1	TGTGCCAGCAGTCCCCCGGCGGGCAACACTGAAGCTTTCTTT	CASSPPAGNTEAFF
TRBV25-1	NA	NA	TRBJ1-2	TGTGCCAGCAGTGAACGGGGGGGAAGTAAGAACTATGGCTACACCTTC	CASSERGGSKNYGYTF
TRBV19	NA	NA	TRBJ2-7	TGTGCCAGTAGTATACAAGCTCACGAGCAGTACTTC	CASSIQAHEQYF
TRBV7-2	NA	TRBD1	TRBJ1-4	TGTGCCAGCAGCTGGGCAGGGGGCGATAACTTACTGTTTTTT	CASSWAGGDNLLFF
TRBV4-2	NA	TRBD1	TRBJ1-1	TGTGCCAGCAGCCAAGTAGGACAGGGGAACACTGAAGCTTTCTTT	CASSQVGQGNTEAFF
TRBV6-5	NA	NA	TRBJ1-5	TGTGCCAGCAGGAAACAGTTTAATCAGCCCCAGCATTTT	CASRKQFNQPQHF
TRBV7-8	NA	TRBD1	TRBJ1-2	TGTGCCAGCAGCTTTTCAGGGGGCTCGGGTTATGGCTACACCTTC	CASSFSGGSGYGYTF
TRBV6-4	NA	NA	TRBJ1-1	TGTGCCAGCAGCCAGGCGAACACTGAAGCTTTCTTT	CASSQANTEAFF
TRBV6-5	once	NA	TRBJ2-2	TGTGCCAGTTCTAAGGGGGTTTTCACCGGGGAGCTGTTTTTT	CASSKGVFTGELFF
TRBV6-2/TRBV6-3	NA	NA	TRBJ1-1	TGTGCCAGCAGTGCAGGGGCGGACACTGAAGCTTTCTTT	CASSAGADTEAFF
TRBV18	NA	TRBD1	TRBJ1-4	TGTGCCAGCTCGTCCGACAGGGCCACTAATGAAAAACTGTTTTTT	CASSSDRATNEKLFF
TRBV9	NA	TRBD2	TRBJ2-1	TGTGCCAGCAGCGTAGCAGGGACTAGCGGACTGACCTTAAGCTCCTACAATGAGCAGTTCTTC	CASSVAGTSGLTLSSYNEQFF
TRBV7-8	NA	NA	TRBJ1-1	TGTGCCAGCAACCAACTTGTCGGGACATGGGGCACTGAAGCTTTCTTT	CASNQLVGTWGTEAFF
TRBV5-1	few	NA	TRBJ1-4	TGCGCCAGCAGCCCCAGCGGAACTAATGAAAAACTGTTTTTT	CASSPSGTNEKLFF
TRBV30	NA	NA	TRBJ1-4	TGTGCCTGGAGTGGTACTTCGCTCAATGAAAAACTGTTTTTT	CAWSGTSLNEKLFF
TRBV19	NA	NA	TRBJ1-5	TGTGCCAGTAGTATAGAGGCTGGGGGCCGGAATCAGCCCCAGCATTTT	CASSIEAGGRNQPQHF
TRBV9	few	NA	TRBJ1-1	TGTGCCAGCAGCGTAGTACCCATGGACAGTTTGAACACTGAAGCTTTCTTT	CASSVVPMDSLNTEAFF
TRBV21-1	NA	NA	TRBJ2-7	TGTGCCAGCAGCGCCCGGGACAGGGGGACCTACGAGCAGTACTTC	CASSARDRGTYEQYF
TRBV6-1	NA	TRBD1	TRBJ2-7	TGTGCCAGCAGTGATGGGACAGGGGCCCGCGAGCAGTACTTC	CASSDGTGAREQYF
TRBV7-9	NA	NA	TRBJ1-2	TGTGCCAGCAGCTTTGGGGGGGCCCAGAAATATGGCTACACCTTC	CASSFGGAQKYGYTF
TRBV29-1	NA	TRBD1	TRBJ2-7	TGCAGCGTGACAGGGGGCCAATCCTACGAGCAGTACTTC	CSVTGGQSYEQYF
TRBV29-1	NA	TRBD1	TRBJ2-2	TGCAGCGTTGAAGGACGGGACAGGGCGGGCGGGGAGCTGTTTTTT	CSVEGRDRAGGELFF
TRBV5-1	NA	TRBD1	TRBJ2-7	TGCGCCAGCAGCCCCCAGGACAGGGATAACGAGCAGTACTTC	CASSPQDRDNEQYF
TRBV24-1	few	NA	TRBJ1-2	TGTGCCACCAGTGATTGGTCCCCAGCGGGGTTCCAAAGGTCTGGCTACACCTTC	CATSDWSPAGFQRSGYTF
TRBV2	NA	NA	TRBJ1-1	TGTGCCAGCTCCGGGAGGAACACTGAAGCTTTCTTT	CASSGRNTEAFF
TRBV19	NA	TRBD1	TRBJ2-1	TGTGCCAGCAGTACTGGGACAGGGGTATACAATGAGCAGTTCTTC	CASSTGTGVYNEQFF
TRBV7-9	NA	NA	TRBJ2-3	TGTGCCAGCACCTCAGGAGATACGCAGTATTTT	CASTSGDTQYF
TRBV3-1/TRBV3-2	NA	TRBD2	TRBJ2-7	TGTGCCAGCAGCCATAGCGGGGCAACCTACGAGCAGTACTTC	CASSHSGATYEQYF